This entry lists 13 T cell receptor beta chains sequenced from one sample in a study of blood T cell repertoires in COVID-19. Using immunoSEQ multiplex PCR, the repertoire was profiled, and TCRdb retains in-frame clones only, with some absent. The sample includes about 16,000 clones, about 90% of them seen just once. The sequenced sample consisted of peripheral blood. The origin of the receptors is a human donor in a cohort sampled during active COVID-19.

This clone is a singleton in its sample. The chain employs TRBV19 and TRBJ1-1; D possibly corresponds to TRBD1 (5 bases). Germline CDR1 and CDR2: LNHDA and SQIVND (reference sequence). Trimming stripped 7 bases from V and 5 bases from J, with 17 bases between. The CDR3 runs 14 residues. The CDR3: CASTRTGGATEAFF. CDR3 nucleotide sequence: TGTGCCAGTACTCGAACCGGGGGAGCAACTGAAGCTTTCTTT. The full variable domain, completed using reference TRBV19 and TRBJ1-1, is DGGITQSPKYLFRKEGQNVTLSCEQNLNHDAMYWYRQDPGQGLRLIYYSQIVNDFQKGDIAEGYSVSREKKESFPLTVTSAQKNPTAFYLCASTRTGGATEAFFGQGTRLTVV.

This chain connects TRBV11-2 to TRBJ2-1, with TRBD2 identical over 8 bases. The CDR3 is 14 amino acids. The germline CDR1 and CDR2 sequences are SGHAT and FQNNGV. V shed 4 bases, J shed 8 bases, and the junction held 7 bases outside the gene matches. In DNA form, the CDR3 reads TGTGCCAGCAGCTCCGACCGGGAGGGCCATGAGCAGTTCTTC. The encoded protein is CASSSDREGHEQFF.

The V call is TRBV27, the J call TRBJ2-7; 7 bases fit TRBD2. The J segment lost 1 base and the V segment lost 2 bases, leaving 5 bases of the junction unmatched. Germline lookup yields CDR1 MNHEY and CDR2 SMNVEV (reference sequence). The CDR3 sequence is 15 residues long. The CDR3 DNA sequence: TGTGCCAGCAGTTTAGGTGCTAGCGGATCCTACGAGCAGTACTTC. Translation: CASSLGASGSYEQYF.

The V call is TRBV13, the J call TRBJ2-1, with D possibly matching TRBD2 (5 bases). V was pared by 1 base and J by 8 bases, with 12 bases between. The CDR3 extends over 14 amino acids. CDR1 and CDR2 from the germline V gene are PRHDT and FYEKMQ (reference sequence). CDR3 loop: CASSLERTKDEQFF. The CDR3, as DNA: TGTGCCAGCAGCTTAGAGCGGACGAAGGATGAGCAGTTCTTC. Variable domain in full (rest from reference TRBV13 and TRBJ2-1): AAGVIQSPRHLIKEKRETATLKCYPIPRHDTVYWYQQGPGQDPQFLISFYEKMQSDKGSIPDRFSAQQFSDYHSELNMSSLELGDSALYFCASSLERTKDEQFFGPGTRLTVL.

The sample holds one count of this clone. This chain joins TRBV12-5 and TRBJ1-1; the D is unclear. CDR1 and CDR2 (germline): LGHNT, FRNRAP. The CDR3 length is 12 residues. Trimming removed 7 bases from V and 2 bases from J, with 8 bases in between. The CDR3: CASALYNTEAFF. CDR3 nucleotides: TGTGCTAGTGCCCTGTATAACACTGAAGCTTTCTTT.

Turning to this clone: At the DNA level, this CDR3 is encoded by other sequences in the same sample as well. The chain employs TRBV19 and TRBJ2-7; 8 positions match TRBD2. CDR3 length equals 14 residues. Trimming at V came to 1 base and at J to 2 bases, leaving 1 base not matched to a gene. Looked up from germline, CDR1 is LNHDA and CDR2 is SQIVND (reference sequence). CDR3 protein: CASSIGLATYEQYF. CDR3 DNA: TGTGCCAGTAGTATAGGACTAGCGACCTACGAGCAGTACTTC.

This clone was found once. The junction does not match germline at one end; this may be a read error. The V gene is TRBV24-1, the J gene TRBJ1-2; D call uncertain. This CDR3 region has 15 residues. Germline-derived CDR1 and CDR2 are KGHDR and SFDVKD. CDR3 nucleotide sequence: TGTGCCACCAGTGATTCCCGAGCGTCCGGTGCATCCCGTCACTTC. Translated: CATSDSRASGASRHF.

This chain's CDR3 is CASSSSGPRGYTF. Here the CDR3 DNA reads TGTGCCAGCAGTTCCAGCGGGCCTCGAGGCTACACCTTC. This sequence joins TRBV6-2 or TRBV6-3 and TRBJ1-2; D ambiguous. The CDR3 spans 13 residues. V was cut by 4 bases and J by 8 bases, with 14 bases left in between. Germline V CDR1 and CDR2: MNHEY, SVGEGT.

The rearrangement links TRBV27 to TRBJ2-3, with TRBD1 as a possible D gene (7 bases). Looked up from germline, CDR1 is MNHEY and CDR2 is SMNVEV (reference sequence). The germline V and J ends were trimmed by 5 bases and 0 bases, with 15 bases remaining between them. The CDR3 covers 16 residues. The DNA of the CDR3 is TGTGCCAGCAGTCGGGGCAGGGGGACTAGCACAGATACGCAGTATTTT. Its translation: CASSRGRGTSTDTQYF.

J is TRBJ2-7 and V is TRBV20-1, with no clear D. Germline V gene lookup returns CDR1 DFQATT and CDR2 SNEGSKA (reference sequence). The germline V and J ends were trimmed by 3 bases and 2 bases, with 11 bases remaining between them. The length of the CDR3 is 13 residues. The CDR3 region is CSASLAETYEQYF. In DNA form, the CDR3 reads TGCAGTGCTAGTTTGGCGGAGACCTACGAGCAGTACTTC.

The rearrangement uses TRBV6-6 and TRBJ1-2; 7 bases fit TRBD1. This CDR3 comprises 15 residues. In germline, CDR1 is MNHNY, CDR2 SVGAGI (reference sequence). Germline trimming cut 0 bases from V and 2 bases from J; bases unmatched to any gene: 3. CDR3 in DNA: TGTGCCAGCAGTTACTCCGGACAGGCCAACTATGGCTACACCTTC. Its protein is CASSYSGQANYGYTF.

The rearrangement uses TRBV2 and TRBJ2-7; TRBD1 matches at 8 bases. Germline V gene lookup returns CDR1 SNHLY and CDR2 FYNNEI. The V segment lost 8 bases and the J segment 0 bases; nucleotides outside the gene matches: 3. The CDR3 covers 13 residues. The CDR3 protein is CASGQGRSYEQYF. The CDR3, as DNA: TGTGCCAGCGGACAGGGACGCTCCTACGAGCAGTACTTC.

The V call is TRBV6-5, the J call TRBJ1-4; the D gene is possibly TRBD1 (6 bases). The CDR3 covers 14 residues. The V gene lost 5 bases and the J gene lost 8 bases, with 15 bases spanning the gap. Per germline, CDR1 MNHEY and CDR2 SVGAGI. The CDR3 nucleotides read TGTGCCAGCAGTCGGGGGGCGCTGAGGGAAAAACTGTTTTTT. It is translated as CASSRGALREKLFF.